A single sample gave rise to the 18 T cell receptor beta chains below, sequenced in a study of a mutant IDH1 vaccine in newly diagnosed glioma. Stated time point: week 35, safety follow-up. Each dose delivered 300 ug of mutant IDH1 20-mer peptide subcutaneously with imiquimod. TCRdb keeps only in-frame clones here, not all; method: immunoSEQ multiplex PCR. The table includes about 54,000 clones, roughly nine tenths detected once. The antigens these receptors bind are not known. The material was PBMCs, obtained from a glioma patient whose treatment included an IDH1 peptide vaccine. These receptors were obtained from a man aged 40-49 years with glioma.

The CDR3 nucleotides are TGTGCCAGCAGCAGGACAGAGACTTCAGAAAAACTGTTTTTT. Protein: CASSRTETSEKLFF. This sequence joins TRBV7-8 and TRBJ1-4; possibly TRBD1 for D (6 bases). V was trimmed by 5 bases and J by 8 bases, leaving 15 bases between them. The CDR3 length is 14 residues. The V gene's germline CDR1 is SGHVS and CDR2 FQNEAQ.

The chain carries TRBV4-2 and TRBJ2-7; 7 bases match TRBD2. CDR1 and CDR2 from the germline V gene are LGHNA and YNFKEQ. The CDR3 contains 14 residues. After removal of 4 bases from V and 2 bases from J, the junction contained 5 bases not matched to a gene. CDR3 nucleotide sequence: TGTGCCAGCAGCCTTGGGCTAGCGGCCTACGAGCAGTACTTC. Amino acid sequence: CASSLGLAAYEQYF.

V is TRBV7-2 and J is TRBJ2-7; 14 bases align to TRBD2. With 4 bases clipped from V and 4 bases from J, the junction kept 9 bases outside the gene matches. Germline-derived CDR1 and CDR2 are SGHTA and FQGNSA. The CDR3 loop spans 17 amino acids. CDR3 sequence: CASSYRLAGGRVYEQYF. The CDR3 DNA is TGTGCCAGCAGCTACCGACTAGCGGGAGGGCGAGTGTACGAGCAGTACTTC.

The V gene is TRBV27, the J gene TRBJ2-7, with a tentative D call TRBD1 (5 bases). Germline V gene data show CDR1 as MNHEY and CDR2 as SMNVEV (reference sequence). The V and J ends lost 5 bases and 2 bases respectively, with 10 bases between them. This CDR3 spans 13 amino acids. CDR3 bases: TGTGCCAGCAGTCAAGGGGTTGCCTACGAGCAGTACTTC. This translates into CASSQGVAYEQYF.

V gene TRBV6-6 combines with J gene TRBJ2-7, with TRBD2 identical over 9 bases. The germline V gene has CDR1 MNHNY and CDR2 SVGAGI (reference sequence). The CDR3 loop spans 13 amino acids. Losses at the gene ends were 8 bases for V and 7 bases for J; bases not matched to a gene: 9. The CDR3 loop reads CASWRVAGVEQYF. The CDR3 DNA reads TGTGCCAGCTGGAGGGTAGCGGGAGTAGAGCAGTACTTC.

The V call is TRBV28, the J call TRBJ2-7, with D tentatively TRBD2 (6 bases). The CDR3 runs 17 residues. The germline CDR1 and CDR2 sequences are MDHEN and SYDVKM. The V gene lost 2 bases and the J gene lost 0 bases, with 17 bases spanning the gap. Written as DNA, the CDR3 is TGTGCCAGCAGTTTAGGTGCACTAGCCGGGAGCTCCTACGAGCAGTACTTC. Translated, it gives CASSLGALAGSSYEQYF.

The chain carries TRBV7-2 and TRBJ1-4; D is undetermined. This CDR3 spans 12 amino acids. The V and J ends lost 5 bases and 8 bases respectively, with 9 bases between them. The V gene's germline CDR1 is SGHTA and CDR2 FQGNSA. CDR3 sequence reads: CASSPSPEKLFF. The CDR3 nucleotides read TGTGCCAGCAGCCCCAGCCCAGAAAAACTGTTTTTT.

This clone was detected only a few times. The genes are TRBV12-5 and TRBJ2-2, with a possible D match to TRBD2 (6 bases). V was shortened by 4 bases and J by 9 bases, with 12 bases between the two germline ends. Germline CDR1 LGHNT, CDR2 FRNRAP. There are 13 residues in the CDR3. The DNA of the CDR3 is TGTGCTAGTGGTTGGGAGGTGGGCCGGGAGCTGTTTTTT. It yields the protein CASGWEVGRELFF.

CDR3 amino acids: CASTEKGFYGYTF. The CDR3 DNA is TGTGCCAGCACCGAGAAAGGTTTCTATGGCTACACCTTC. The chain links TRBV2 to TRBJ1-2; D is ambiguous. CDR1 is SNHLY and CDR2 is FYNNEI in the germline V gene. CDR3 length equals 13 residues. The V end was cut by 7 bases, the J end by 4 bases, with 13 bases between.

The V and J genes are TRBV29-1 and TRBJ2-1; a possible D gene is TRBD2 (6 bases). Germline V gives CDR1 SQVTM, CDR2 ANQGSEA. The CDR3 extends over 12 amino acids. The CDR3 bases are TGCACAGTAGCGGACCTACGAAATGAGCAGTTCTTC. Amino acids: CTVADLRNEQFF.

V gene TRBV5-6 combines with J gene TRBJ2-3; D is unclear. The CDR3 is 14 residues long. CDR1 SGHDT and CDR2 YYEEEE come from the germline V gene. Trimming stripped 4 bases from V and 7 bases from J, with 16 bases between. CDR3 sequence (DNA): TGTGCCAGCAGCCCACGGTCCTTGAGTTATACGCAGTATTTT. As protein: CASSPRSLSYTQYF.

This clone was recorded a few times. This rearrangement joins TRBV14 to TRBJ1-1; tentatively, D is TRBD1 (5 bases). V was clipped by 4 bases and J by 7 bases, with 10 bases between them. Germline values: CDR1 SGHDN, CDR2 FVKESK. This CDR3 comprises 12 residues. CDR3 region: CASSLGGLEAFF. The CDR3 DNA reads TGTGCCAGCAGCCTCGGGGGACTTGAAGCTTTCTTT.

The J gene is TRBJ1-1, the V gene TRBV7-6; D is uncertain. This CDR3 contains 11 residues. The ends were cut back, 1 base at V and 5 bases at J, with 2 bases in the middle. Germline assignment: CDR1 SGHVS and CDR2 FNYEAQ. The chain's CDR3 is CASSLGTEAFF. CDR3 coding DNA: TGTGCCAGCAGCTTAGGGACTGAAGCTTTCTTT.

CDR3 nucleotides: TGCGCCAGCAGCTTGCAGGGGCTCGTGAATGAGCAGTTCTTC. This codes for CASSLQGLVNEQFF. The V gene is TRBV5-1, the J gene TRBJ2-1; D possibly corresponds to TRBD1 (6 bases). CDR1 and CDR2 from the germline V gene are SGHRS and YFSETQ. Trimming shortened V by 1 base and J by 7 bases, and 12 bases separated the two germline ends. CDR3 length equals 14 residues.

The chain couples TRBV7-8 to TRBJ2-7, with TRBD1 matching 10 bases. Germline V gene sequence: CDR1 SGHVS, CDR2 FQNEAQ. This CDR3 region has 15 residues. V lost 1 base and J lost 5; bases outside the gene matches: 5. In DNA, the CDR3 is TGTGCCAGCAGCTTAGGGACAGGGGGTTTACACGAGCAGTACTTC. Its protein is CASSLGTGGLHEQYF. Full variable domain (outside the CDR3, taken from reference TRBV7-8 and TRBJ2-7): GAGVSQSPRYKVAKRGQDVALRCDPISGHVSLFWYQQALGQGPEFLTYFQNEAQLDKSGLPSDRFFAERPEGSVSTLKIQRTQQEDSAVYLCASSLGTGGLHEQYFGPGTRLTVT.

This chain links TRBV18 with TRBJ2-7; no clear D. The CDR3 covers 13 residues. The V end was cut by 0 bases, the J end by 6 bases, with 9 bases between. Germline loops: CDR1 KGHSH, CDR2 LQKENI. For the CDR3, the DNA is TGTGCCAGCTCACCACCGTCAAAAGGCGAGCAGTACTTC. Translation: CASSPPSKGEQYF.

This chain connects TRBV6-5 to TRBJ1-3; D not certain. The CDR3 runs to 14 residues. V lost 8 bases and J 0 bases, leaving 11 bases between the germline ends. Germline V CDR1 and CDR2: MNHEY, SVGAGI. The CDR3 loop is CASCESVSGNTIYF. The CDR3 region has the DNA TGTGCCAGCTGTGAGTCAGTCTCTGGAAACACCATATATTTT.

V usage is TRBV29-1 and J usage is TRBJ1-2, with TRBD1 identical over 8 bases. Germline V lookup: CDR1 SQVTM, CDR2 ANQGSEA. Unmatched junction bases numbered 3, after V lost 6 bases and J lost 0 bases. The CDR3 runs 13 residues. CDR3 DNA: TGCAGCGTCGGGGGACAGGCTAACTATGGCTACACCTTC. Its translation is CSVGGQANYGYTF.